Below are 15 T cell receptor beta chains sequenced from a single sample in a study of OX40 agonist ivuxolimab in advanced cancers. Using immunoSEQ multiplex PCR, the repertoire was profiled, and TCRdb retains in-frame clones only, with some absent. Altogether over 85,000 clones are present, about 92% being singletons, with the ten largest covering around 1.6%. This specimen was CD4+ or CD8+ T cells sorted from blood, taken in a trial of the OX40 agonist ivuxolimab. These receptors came from an adult with an advanced solid tumor such as melanoma, head and neck, liver or kidney cancer.

V is TRBV4-1 and J is TRBJ2-3, with TRBD2 matching 9 bases. Trimming took 2 bases from V and 6 from J; bases not matched to a gene: 18. Germline CDR1 MGHRA, CDR2 YSYEKL. The CDR3 has 19 amino acids. CDR3 region: CASSQRLAVPPAGGDTQYF. In DNA form, the CDR3 reads TGCGCCAGCAGCCAACGACTAGCGGTTCCCCCGGCGGGTGGTGATACGCAGTATTTT.

This sequence joins TRBV7-2 and TRBJ2-5; TRBD2 matches 8 bases. Germline V gene sequence: CDR1 SGHTA, CDR2 FQGNSA. This CDR3 region has 14 residues. Germline trimming cut 4 bases from V and 11 bases from J; bases unmatched to any gene: 12. Written as DNA, the CDR3 is TGTGCCAGCAGCTCGGGACTAGTTGTGAGGGAGCAGTACTTC. The encoded protein is CASSSGLVVREQYF.

The genes are TRBV30 and TRBJ2-3; 7 nucleotides agree with TRBD2. Germline-derived CDR1 and CDR2 are GTSNPN and SVGIG (reference sequence). Unmatched junction bases numbered 12, after V lost 5 bases and J lost 1 base. The CDR3 is made up of 16 amino acids. CDR3 DNA sequence: TGTGCCTGGGGAAAGTCAAGGACTAGTGGCACAGATACGCAGTATTTT. The encoded protein is CAWGKSRTSGTDTQYF.

The gene calls are TRBV5-1 and TRBJ2-7; D ambiguous. The CDR3 is made up of 14 amino acids. With 0 bases removed from V and 4 bases from J, the gap between germline ends came to 11 bases. Germline lookup yields CDR1 SGHRS and CDR2 YFSETQ. CDR3 DNA sequence: TGCGCCAGCAGCTTGGGGACGGTCGGTTACGAGCAGTACTTC. This translates into CASSLGTVGYEQYF.

This chain links TRBV11-1 with TRBJ2-3, with TRBD2 identical over 7 bases. Trimming removed 8 bases from V and 1 base from J; junction bases left unmatched: 6. This CDR3 contains 14 residues. Per the germline V gene, CDR1 is SGHAT and CDR2 is FQDESV (reference sequence). The DNA for the CDR3 is TGTGCCAGCTCGAGCGGGATCGGCACAGATACGCAGTATTTT. Translated: CASSSGIGTDTQYF.

The chain uses TRBV7-2 and TRBJ2-7, with 10 bases lining up with TRBD2. The CDR3 runs 15 residues. The germline V gene has CDR1 SGHTA and CDR2 FQGNSA. V was pared by 4 bases and J by 6 bases, with 9 bases of the junction left unmatched. The CDR3 DNA sequence: TGTGCCAGCAGCTCCCGAGGGCTAGCGGGAGTCGAGCAGTACTTC. This translates into CASSSRGLAGVEQYF.

The CDR3 spells CASSLTAGGPPPDTQYF. The CDR3 DNA follows: TGTGCCAGCAGCTTAACAGCGGGAGGGCCCCCCCCAGATACGCAGTATTTT. The rearrangement joins TRBV7-3 to TRBJ2-3; TRBD2 matches at 10 bases. With 0 bases clipped from V and 4 bases from J, the junction kept 7 bases outside the gene matches. The V gene's germline CDR1 is SGHTA and CDR2 FQGTGA. This CDR3 is built from 17 residues.

The rearrangement joins TRBV4-1 to TRBJ1-4, with D maybe TRBD1 (6 bases). V gave up 1 base and J gave up 0 bases, with 18 bases separating them. CDR1 and CDR2 (germline): MGHRA, YSYEKL. The CDR3 covers 19 residues. DNA for the CDR3: TGCGCCAGCAGCCAAGGGCGGTTCGGGGGCCTTGCAACTAATGAAAAACTGTTTTTT. Its translation: CASSQGRFGGLATNEKLFF.

This chain links TRBV11-3 with TRBJ2-7; TRBD1 matches at 8 bases. Per germline, CDR1 SGHNT and CDR2 YENEEA. The CDR3 is 14 residues long. The ends lost 4 bases at V and 0 bases at J; junction bases unmatched: 2. The DNA of the CDR3 is TGTGCCAGCAGCTCAGACAGGGGCTCCTACGAGCAGTACTTC. This encodes CASSSDRGSYEQYF. The full variable domain, with the rest looked up from reference TRBV11-3 and TRBJ2-7, is EAGVVQSPRYKIIEKKQPVAFWCNPISGHNTLYWYLQNLGQGPELLIRYENEEAVDDSQLPKDRFSAERLKGVDSTLKIQPAELGDSAVYLCASSSDRGSYEQYFGPGTRLTVT.

J is TRBJ2-1 and V is TRBV28; 8 nucleotides agree with TRBD2. CDR1 is MDHEN and CDR2 is SYDVKM in the germline V gene. V was clipped by 11 bases and J by 3 bases; unmatched bases: 6. There are 13 residues in the CDR3. CDR3 in DNA: TGTGCCGTACCGGGACTAGACTACAATGAGCAGTTCTTC. It specifies CAVPGLDYNEQFF.

This chain links TRBV7-9 with TRBJ1-1; D is ambiguous. Trimming cost V 3 bases and J 7 bases, with 9 bases left between them. The germline V gene has CDR1 SEHNR and CDR2 FQNEAQ (reference sequence). The CDR3 runs 12 residues. CDR3 DNA sequence: TGTGCCAGCAGCTTCGGCCTGAATGAAGCTTTCTTT. The encoded protein is CASSFGLNEAFF.

The chain uses TRBV7-2 and TRBJ1-4; D call uncertain. V was trimmed by 2 bases and J by 8 bases, leaving 12 bases between them. Germline values: CDR1 SGHTA, CDR2 FQGNSA. The CDR3 spans 14 residues. The CDR3: CASSLYSADEKLFF. As DNA, the CDR3 is TGTGCCAGCAGCTTATATTCCGCAGACGAAAAACTGTTTTTT.

V is TRBV5-6 and J is TRBJ1-2, with D hard to call. The germline CDR1 and CDR2 sequences are SGHDT and YYEEEE. V was trimmed by 3 bases and J by 7 bases, leaving 16 bases between them. The CDR3 is 14 residues long. The CDR3 DNA reads TGTGCCAGCAGCTCAATACAATCGGTGGGTGGCTACACCTTC. Encoded protein: CASSSIQSVGGYTF.

CDR3 residues: CASSPGGQGYTF. The DNA of the CDR3 is TGTGCCAGCAGTCCTGGAGGGCAGGGCTACACCTTC. The J gene is TRBJ1-2, the V gene TRBV28; D gene unclear. The CDR3 sequence is 12 residues long. The germline gives CDR1 MDHEN, CDR2 SYDVKM. Trimming left V 5 bases short and J 8 bases short, with 12 bases between.

V gene TRBV7-9 combines with J gene TRBJ2-2; 12 bases fit TRBD2. This CDR3 spans 16 amino acids. Germline trimming cut 5 bases from V and 6 bases from J; bases unmatched to any gene: 7. Germline V gives CDR1 SEHNR, CDR2 FQNEAQ (reference sequence). The CDR3 spells CASSVLLAGGPGELFF. The DNA of the CDR3 is TGTGCCAGCAGCGTGCTACTAGCGGGAGGACCCGGGGAGCTGTTTTTT.